The 18 T cell receptor beta chains given below trace back to one sample, sequenced in a study of T cells and Merkel cell carcinoma outcomes. The protocol was immunoSEQ multiplex PCR, while the TCRdb copy is restricted to in-frame clones and leaves out a portion. The sample holds about 1,700 clones; about 90% are singletons and the top ten take 4% to 4.5%. The sample was tumor tissue from Merkel cell carcinoma. The receptors were sampled from a human donor with Merkel cell carcinoma.

The V and J genes are TRBV18 and TRBJ2-5, with D tentatively TRBD1 (5 bases). CDR3 length equals 13 residues. The V and J ends lost 0 bases and 6 bases respectively, with 8 bases between them. The V gene's germline CDR1 is KGHSH and CDR2 LQKENI. The CDR3 protein is CASSPPAGKTQYF. In DNA, the CDR3 is TGTGCCAGCTCACCACCGGCAGGGAAGACCCAGTACTTC.

This clone was picked up a small number of times. V usage is TRBV5-1 and J usage is TRBJ2-5; no clear D gene. Germline-derived CDR1 and CDR2 are SGHRS and YFSETQ. The V gene lost 3 bases and the J gene lost 5 bases, with 11 bases spanning the gap. The length of the CDR3 is 13 residues. The CDR3 protein is CASSSDLAETQYF. For the CDR3, the DNA is TGCGCCAGCAGCTCCGACCTGGCGGAGACCCAGTACTTC.

The rearrangement links TRBV19 to TRBJ2-3; 9 bases match TRBD2. In germline, CDR1 is LNHDA, CDR2 SQIVND (reference sequence). The CDR3 loop spans 14 amino acids. Germline trimming cut 6 bases from V and 5 bases from J; bases unmatched to any gene: 6. CDR3 nucleotides: TGTGCCAGTAGGGGACTAGCCCTCAGAGATACGCAGTATTTT. Protein product: CASRGLALRDTQYF.

The CDR3 DNA sequence: TGTGCCAGCAGCTTGGGGACAGGGGGAGGCTACGAGCAGTACTTC. This sequence encodes CASSLGTGGGYEQYF. The chain is built from TRBV7-7 and TRBJ2-7, with 11 bases lining up with TRBD1. CDR1 and CDR2 from the germline V gene are SSHAT and FNYEAQ (reference sequence). This CDR3 region has 15 residues. The J segment lost 3 bases and the V segment lost 3 bases, leaving 4 bases of the junction unmatched.

V and J are TRBV7-2 and TRBJ2-7; D possibly matches TRBD1 or TRBD2 (5 bases each). Germline CDR1 reads SGHTA; CDR2 reads FQGNSA. Trimming took 5 bases from V and 3 from J, leaving 14 bases between them. CDR3 length: 14 residues. The CDR3 loop reads CASSDGTVNYEQYF. The CDR3 DNA reads as TGTGCCAGCAGCGACGGGACCGTAAACTACGAGCAGTACTTC.

V usage is TRBV5-4 and J usage is TRBJ2-5; 8 positions agree with TRBD2. Germline assignment: CDR1 SGHNT and CDR2 YYREEE (reference sequence). The CDR3 extends over 15 amino acids. Losses at the gene ends were 4 bases for V and 1 base for J; bases not matched to a gene: 6. CDR3 loop: CASSQMTSVQETQYF. The CDR3 DNA sequence: TGTGCCAGCAGCCAAATGACTAGCGTCCAAGAGACCCAGTACTTC.

This chain connects TRBV28 to TRBJ1-1; tentative D call: TRBD1 (5 bases). The V and J ends lost 3 bases and 5 bases respectively, with 7 bases between them. Germline CDR1 and CDR2: MDHEN and SYDVKM. CDR3 length: 12 residues. The CDR3 here is CASSFTGTEAFF. Here the CDR3 DNA reads TGTGCCAGCAGTTTCACAGGAACTGAAGCTTTCTTT.

V usage is TRBV19 and J usage is TRBJ2-6, with 11 bases that match TRBD1. This CDR3 is 18 amino acids long. J was trimmed by 0 bases and V by 3 bases; bases with no gene match: 4. Germline V gene data show CDR1 as LNHDA and CDR2 as SQIVND (reference sequence). CDR3 nucleotides: TGTGCCAGTAGTATTGGGACAGGGGGTGGCTCTGGGGCCAACGTCCTGACTTTC. Its translation is CASSIGTGGGSGANVLTF.

V gene TRBV7-9 combines with J gene TRBJ2-1; unclear D gene. Trimming left V 3 bases short and J 5 bases short, with 17 bases between. This CDR3 spans 16 amino acids. The V gene's germline CDR1 is SEHNR and CDR2 FQNEAQ (reference sequence). The CDR3 bases are TGTGCCAGCAGCTTTCCAGGCCTGAGAACTGACAATGAGCAGTTCTTC. Its protein is CASSFPGLRTDNEQFF. The whole variable domain, filled in from reference TRBV7-9 and TRBJ2-1, reads DTGVSQNPRHKITKRGQNVTFRCDPISEHNRLYWYRQTLGQGPEFLTYFQNEAQLEKSRLLSDRFSAERPKGSFSTLEIQRTEQGDSAMYLCASSFPGLRTDNEQFFGPGTRLTVL.

Here the CDR3 reads CASSIDSEGGQYNEQFF. In nucleotides, the CDR3 is TGTGCCAGTAGTATTGATTCTGAGGGGGGCCAATACAATGAGCAGTTCTTC. The V and J genes are TRBV19 and TRBJ2-1; the D gene could be TRBD1 or TRBD2 (6 bases each). The germline V gene has CDR1 LNHDA and CDR2 SQIVND (reference sequence). The CDR3 has 17 amino acids. The V end lost 3 bases, the J end lost 4 bases, and 19 bases lay between the germline ends.

The chain uses TRBV18 and TRBJ2-7; tentative D call: TRBD2 (6 bases). The germline V and J ends were trimmed by 3 bases and 7 bases, with 13 bases remaining between them. This CDR3 contains 13 residues. Germline assignment: CDR1 KGHSH and CDR2 LQKENI. As DNA, the CDR3 is TGTGCCAGCTCACCCCGGGGGACGGAGGAGCAGTACTTC. Protein: CASSPRGTEEQYF.

This clone was picked up one time. The rearrangement links TRBV5-1 to TRBJ2-7; TRBD1 agrees at 7 bases. CDR1 SGHRS and CDR2 YFSETQ come from the germline V gene. Trimming took 3 bases from V and 3 from J; bases not matched to a gene: 6. This CDR3 contains 14 residues. CDR3 in amino acids: CASSSRDSYYEQYF. For the CDR3, the DNA is TGCGCCAGCAGCTCCCGGGACAGCTACTACGAGCAGTACTTC.

The chain links TRBV6-1 to TRBJ2-6; weak D call: TRBD2 (7 bases). This CDR3 is 15 amino acids long. Trimming removed 6 bases at V and 4 bases at J, with 13 bases between. Germline V gene lookup returns CDR1 MNHNS and CDR2 SASEGT. CDR3 in DNA: TGTGCCAGCAGGCTGGGGGGGCTCGGGGCCAACGTCCTGACTTTC. Its translation: CASRLGGLGANVLTF.

This clone was detected only a few times. This chain joins TRBV7-2 and TRBJ1-5, with D unresolved. V gave up 3 bases and J gave up 0 bases, with 15 bases separating them. The germline gives CDR1 SGHTA, CDR2 FQGNSA. The CDR3 sequence is 17 residues long. The CDR3 DNA sequence: TGTGCCAGCAGCTTTTCCTCAATTACAGTTAGCAATCAGCCCCAGCATTTT. Amino acids: CASSFSSITVSNQPQHF.

CDR3 sequence: CASSLMYAGAEAFF. DNA for the CDR3: TGTGCCAGCAGCTTGATGTATGCTGGGGCTGAAGCTTTCTTT. The chain couples TRBV5-6 to TRBJ1-1; D call uncertain. CDR1 SGHDT and CDR2 YYEEEE come from the germline V gene. V lost 1 base and J 6 bases, leaving 13 bases between the germline ends. The length of the CDR3 is 14 residues.

This sequence joins TRBV27 and TRBJ1-3; D is undetermined. Trimming stripped 5 bases from V and 0 bases from J, with 5 bases between. The CDR3 runs to 13 residues. Germline CDR1 MNHEY, CDR2 SMNVEV (reference sequence). DNA for the CDR3: TGTGCCAGCAGTATGGCCTCTGGAAACACCATATATTTT. Its protein is CASSMASGNTIYF.

The V and J genes are TRBV5-4 and TRBJ2-7; D might be TRBD1 (5 bases). The germline CDR1 and CDR2 sequences are SGHNT and YYREEE (reference sequence). V dropped 1 base and J dropped 5 bases, with 10 bases sitting between them. This CDR3 contains 13 residues. The CDR3 sequence: CASSLQGINEQYF. The CDR3 DNA sequence: TGTGCCAGCAGCTTGCAGGGTATCAACGAGCAGTACTTC.

The chain is built from TRBV5-6 and TRBJ2-7; no firm D call. Trimming took 1 base from V and 2 from J, leaving 4 bases between them. The CDR3 has 12 amino acids. CDR1 is SGHDT and CDR2 is YYEEEE in the germline V gene. The CDR3 region has the DNA TGTGCCAGCAGCTTGTCACCCTACGAGCAGTACTTC. Translated, it gives CASSLSPYEQYF.